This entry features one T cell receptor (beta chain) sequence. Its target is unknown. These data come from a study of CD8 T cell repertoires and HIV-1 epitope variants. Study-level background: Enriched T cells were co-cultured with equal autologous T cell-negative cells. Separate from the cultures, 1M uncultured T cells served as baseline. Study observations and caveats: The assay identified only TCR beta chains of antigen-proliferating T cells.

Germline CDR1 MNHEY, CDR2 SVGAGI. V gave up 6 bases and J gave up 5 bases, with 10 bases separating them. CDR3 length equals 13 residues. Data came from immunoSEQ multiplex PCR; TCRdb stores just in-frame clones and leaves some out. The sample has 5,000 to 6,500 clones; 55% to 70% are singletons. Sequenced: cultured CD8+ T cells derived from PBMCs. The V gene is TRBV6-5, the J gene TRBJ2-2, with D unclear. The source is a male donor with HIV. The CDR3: CASSLLSTGELFF. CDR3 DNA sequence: TGTGCCAGCAGCCTCCTAAGTACCGGGGAGCTGTTTTTT.